The present T cell receptor (beta chain) was sequenced within a study of CD8+CD57+ T cells in acquired aplastic anemia. Flow cytometry had shown expanded CD8+CD57+ cells in the patients chosen for sequencing. J was trimmed by 9 bases and V by 1 base; bases with no gene match: 7. CDR3 length: 14 residues. Germline V gives CDR1 SGHVS, CDR2 FQNEAQ. It was genomic DNA that served as the template for profiling TCR beta VDJ and CDR3. Via MiXCR, TCRdb re-called the reads, giving one row per CDR3 protein. Of 150,000 to 200,000 distinct CDR3 sequences detected, 40% to 50% appear once; the ten largest clones hold more than 0.95%. At least ten counts were recorded for this clonotype.

The sequencing input was sorted CD4+, CD8+, or CD8+CD57+ T cells (not recorded which) from PBMCs. The clonotype originates from a human donor with aplastic anemia. The chain carries TRBV7-8 and TRBJ2-7, with 9 bases matching TRBD2. CDR3 nucleotide sequence: TGTGCCAGCAGCTTAGGACTAGCGGAGGGCCTGCAGTACTTC. Translating it yields CASSLGLAEGLQYF.